The 15 T cell receptor beta chains below all came from one sample that was sequenced in a study of blood T cell repertoires in COVID-19. Sequenced by immunoSEQ multiplex PCR; TCRdb stores in-frame clones only, minus some. The sample yields 110,000 or so clones, around 84% seen once. The sequencing input was peripheral blood. The receptor source for this set is a woman aged 40 to 50 with acute or convalescent COVID-19.

The V and J genes are TRBV5-8 and TRBJ1-1, with D maybe TRBD1 (5 bases). Germline lookup yields CDR1 SGHTS and CDR2 YDEGEE. The ends were cut back, 4 bases at V and 3 bases at J, with 16 bases in the middle. The CDR3 loop spans 15 amino acids. The CDR3 nucleotides are TGTGCCAGCAGCCCCTGGGGCAGGGTGGACACTGAAGCTTTCTTT. Translation: CASSPWGRVDTEAFF.

The rearrangement links TRBV11-3 to TRBJ2-3, with 7 bases identical to TRBD2. Germline V CDR1 and CDR2: SGHNT, YENEEA. CDR3 length equals 15 residues. Trimming cost V 3 bases and J 2 bases; bases outside gene matches: 5. The CDR3 loop is CASSLGGVTTDTQYF. In nucleotides, the CDR3 is TGTGCCAGCAGCTTGGGGGGGGTGACCACAGATACGCAGTATTTT.

This chain joins TRBV7-6 and TRBJ2-3, with D possibly being TRBD1 (5 bases). The CDR3 totals 14 residues. From germline, CDR1 is SGHVS and CDR2 FNYEAQ. The germline V and J ends were trimmed by 5 bases and 0 bases, with 9 bases remaining between them. The CDR3 reads CASSPTGSTDTQYF. CDR3 bases: TGTGCCAGCAGCCCAACAGGAAGCACAGATACGCAGTATTTT.

The CDR3 here is CASSSGLKPQHF. The CDR3 DNA sequence: TGTGCCAGCAGTTCAGGATTGAAGCCCCAGCATTTT. The V call is TRBV12-3 or TRBV12-4, the J call TRBJ1-5; D call uncertain. V dropped 4 bases and J dropped 8 bases, with 9 bases sitting between them. The CDR3 spans 12 residues.

The CDR3 coding sequence is TGTGCCAGCAGCTTTTACGGTTCCTACGAGCAGTACTTC. Translating gives CASSFYGSYEQYF. This chain uses TRBV7-2 with TRBJ2-7; no clear D. This CDR3 spans 13 amino acids. Germline-derived CDR1 and CDR2 are SGHTA and FQGNSA. The V gene lost 3 bases and the J gene lost 1 base, with 7 bases spanning the gap.

The chain joins TRBV7-3 to TRBJ2-3; no firm D call. The CDR3 is 14 residues long. Trimming stripped 2 bases from V and 0 bases from J, with 6 bases between. Germline values: CDR1 SGHTA, CDR2 FQGTGA. This CDR3 reads CASSLSGSTDTQYF. CDR3 DNA sequence: TGTGCCAGCAGCTTATCAGGTAGCACAGATACGCAGTATTTT.

The chain has TRBV3-1 (or the pseudogene TRBV3-2) and TRBJ2-7; D might be TRBD1 (5 bases). CDR1 LGHDT and CDR2 YNNKEL come from the germline V gene (reference sequence). The CDR3 loop spans 17 amino acids. V lost 2 bases and J lost 0, with 17 bases in between. The DNA for the CDR3 is TGTGCCAGCAGCCAATCAGACAGTCCAGCTAGCTCCTACGAGCAGTACTTC. Encoded protein: CASSQSDSPASSYEQYF.

This sequence joins TRBV12-5 and TRBJ2-7; D not certain. Trimming shortened V by 3 bases and J by 6 bases, and 9 bases separated the two germline ends. The length of the CDR3 is 12 residues. Germline V lookup: CDR1 LGHNT, CDR2 FRNRAP. Here the CDR3 reads CASGFHRSEQYF. The CDR3 DNA follows: TGTGCTAGTGGTTTTCATAGGAGCGAGCAGTACTTC.

J is TRBJ1-3 and V is TRBV12-3 or TRBV12-4; a weak D match, TRBD1 (5 bases). The V end lost 8 bases, the J end lost 2 bases, and 10 bases lay between the germline ends. The CDR3 loop spans 13 amino acids. Here the CDR3 DNA reads TGTGCCAGCGGTCAACAGGCTGGAAACACCATATATTTT. The encoded protein is CASGQQAGNTIYF.

This clone occurred a few times. The V call is TRBV6-2 or TRBV6-3, the J call TRBJ1-5; maybe TRBD1 (6 bases). The CDR3 is 14 residues long. Trimming stripped 5 bases from V and 4 bases from J, with 12 bases between. Germline CDR1 and CDR2: MNHEY and SVGEGT. CDR3 in DNA: TGTGCCAGCAGTCGAGGCAGGGGAAATCAGCCCCAGCATTTT. Translating it yields CASSRGRGNQPQHF.

The chain joins TRBV6-5 to TRBJ2-7; 8 positions match TRBD2. Per germline, CDR1 MNHEY and CDR2 SVGAGI. The V and J ends lost 6 bases and 4 bases, in that order; junction bases with no gene match: 11. This CDR3 region has 15 residues. The CDR3 DNA is TGTGCCAGCAGACGTTTAGCGGGGACACGGTACGAGCAGTACTTC. Its translation is CASRRLAGTRYEQYF.

The gene calls are TRBV2 and TRBJ2-5; a possible D gene is TRBD1 (6 bases). This CDR3 spans 13 amino acids. Germline V CDR1 and CDR2: SNHLY, FYNNEI. V was pared by 8 bases and J by 4 bases, with 14 bases between. The CDR3 region is CASGGRRGETQYF. The CDR3 nucleotides read TGTGCCAGCGGGGGCAGGCGAGGAGAGACCCAGTACTTC. The whole variable domain, remainder taken from reference TRBV2 and TRBJ2-5, is EPEVTQTPSHQVTQMGQEVILRCVPISNHLYFYWYRQILGQKVEFLVSFYNNEISEKSEIFDDQFSVERPDGSNFTLKIRSTKLEDSAMYFCASGGRRGETQYFGPGTRLLVL.

The chain is built from TRBV18 and TRBJ1-2; 10 nucleotides match TRBD1. Germline V gene lookup returns CDR1 KGHSH and CDR2 LQKENI. This CDR3 has 14 residues. The junction had 2 bases not matched to a gene; V was cut back by 3 bases and J by 4 bases. The CDR3 DNA reads as TGTGCCAGCTCACCGGGACAGGGGACCTATGGCTACACCTTC. Amino acid sequence: CASSPGQGTYGYTF.

This clone came up a few times. The genes are TRBV6-2 or TRBV6-3 and TRBJ1-2; the D is unclear. Germline lookup yields CDR1 MNHEY and CDR2 SVGEGT. Trimming stripped 5 bases from V and 8 bases from J, with 12 bases between. The CDR3 spans 12 residues. The chain's CDR3 is CASSLAVGGYTF. The CDR3 DNA is TGTGCCAGCAGTCTTGCGGTCGGAGGCTACACCTTC.

This chain connects TRBV7-9 to TRBJ2-7; the D gene is possibly TRBD2 (7 bases). Germline CDR1 is SEHNR and CDR2 is FQNEAQ (reference sequence). The V end lost 5 bases, the J end lost 7 bases, and 18 bases lay between the germline ends. The CDR3 totals 14 residues. The CDR3 coding sequence is TGTGCCAGCAGCAGAGGGGGGGCCTCAGTAGAGCAGTACTTC. Its protein is CASSRGGASVEQYF. Supplemented by reference TRBV7-9 and TRBJ2-7, the full variable domain reads DTGVSQNPRHKITKRGQNVTFRCDPISEHNRLYWYRQTLGQGPEFLTYFQNEAQLEKSRLLSDRFSAERPKGSFSTLEIQRTEQGDSAMYLCASSRGGASVEQYFGPGTRLTVT.